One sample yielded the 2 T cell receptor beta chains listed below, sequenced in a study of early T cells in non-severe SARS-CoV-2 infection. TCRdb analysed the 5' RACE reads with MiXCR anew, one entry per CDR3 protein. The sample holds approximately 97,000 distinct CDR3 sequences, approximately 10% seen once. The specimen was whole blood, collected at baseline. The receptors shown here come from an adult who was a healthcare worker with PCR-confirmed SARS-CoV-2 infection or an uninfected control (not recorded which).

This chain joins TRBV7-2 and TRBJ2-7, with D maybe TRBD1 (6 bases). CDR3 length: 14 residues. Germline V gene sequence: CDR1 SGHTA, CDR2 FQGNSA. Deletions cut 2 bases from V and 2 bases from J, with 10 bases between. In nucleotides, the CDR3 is TGTGCCAGCAGCTTAAACAGGGCAACCTACGAGCAGTACTTC. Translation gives CASSLNRATYEQYF.

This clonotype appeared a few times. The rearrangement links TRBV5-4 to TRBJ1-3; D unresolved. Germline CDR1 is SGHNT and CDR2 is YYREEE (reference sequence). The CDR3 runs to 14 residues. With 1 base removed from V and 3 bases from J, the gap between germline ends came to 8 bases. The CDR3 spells CASSLSSLGNTIYF. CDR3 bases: TGTGCCAGCAGCTTGAGTAGCCTTGGAAACACCATATATTTT.